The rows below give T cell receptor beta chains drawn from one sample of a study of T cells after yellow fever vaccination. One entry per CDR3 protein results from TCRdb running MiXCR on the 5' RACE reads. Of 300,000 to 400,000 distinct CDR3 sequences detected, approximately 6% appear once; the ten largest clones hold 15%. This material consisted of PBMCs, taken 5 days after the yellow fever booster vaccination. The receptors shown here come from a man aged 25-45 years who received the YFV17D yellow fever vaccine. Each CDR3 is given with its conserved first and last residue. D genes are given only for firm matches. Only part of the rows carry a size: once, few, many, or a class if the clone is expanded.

CDR3aa: CASSGGAGAGNPRTEAFF
CDR3nt: TGTGCCAGCAGTGGTGGGGCGGGGGCCGGTAACCCGAGGACTGAAGCTTTCTTT
d_gene: -
j_gene: TRBJ1-1
abundance: many
v_gene: TRBV2

CDR3aa: CASSIAGENYEQYF
CDR3nt: TGTGCCAGTAGTATAGCGGGAGAGAACTACGAGCAGTACTTC
d_gene: -
j_gene: TRBJ2-7
abundance: few
v_gene: TRBV19

CDR3aa: CSVEDPDTQYF
CDR3nt: TGCAGCGTTGAAGATCCAGATACGCAGTATTTT
d_gene: -
j_gene: TRBJ2-3
abundance: -
v_gene: TRBV29-1

CDR3aa: CASSYQGLEQYF
CDR3nt: TGCGCCAGCAGTTATCAGGGGCTCGAGCAGTACTTC
d_gene: -
j_gene: TRBJ2-7
abundance: many
v_gene: TRBV5-1

CDR3aa: CASTSGAYYEQYF
CDR3nt: TGTGCCAGCACTTCGGGAGCTTACTACGAGCAGTACTTC
d_gene: -
j_gene: TRBJ2-7
abundance: few
v_gene: TRBV7-2

CDR3aa: CASSELAGEYNEQFF
CDR3nt: TGTGCCAGCAGTGAACTAGCGGGAGAATACAATGAGCAGTTCTTC
d_gene: TRBD2
j_gene: TRBJ2-1
abundance: -
v_gene: TRBV2

CDR3aa: CASSYDGTAANYGYTF
CDR3nt: TGTGCCAGCAGTTACGATGGGACAGCAGCTAACTATGGCTACACCTTC
d_gene: TRBD1
j_gene: TRBJ1-2
abundance: -
v_gene: TRBV6-5

CDR3aa: CASGPGQGNYEQYF
CDR3nt: TGTGCCAGCGGCCCGGGACAGGGAAACTACGAGCAGTACTTC
d_gene: TRBD1
j_gene: TRBJ2-7
abundance: many
v_gene: TRBV7-9

CDR3aa: CASSPRDPESF
CDR3nt: TGTGCCAGCAGCCCCAGGGACCCCGAGTCATTC
d_gene: -
j_gene: TRBJ2-5
abundance: few
v_gene: TRBV7-3

CDR3aa: CASSRAGTIRDTQYF
CDR3nt: TGTGCCAGCAGTCGGGCCGGGACGATCCGAGATACGCAGTATTTT
d_gene: -
j_gene: TRBJ2-3
abundance: few
v_gene: TRBV12-3/TRBV12-4

CDR3aa: CASSVDWWGSQYF
CDR3nt: TGTGCCAGCAGCGTAGATTGGTGGGGGTCGCAGTACTTC
d_gene: -
j_gene: TRBJ2-7
abundance: -
v_gene: TRBV9

CDR3aa: CASSQGQGAEAFF
CDR3nt: TGCGCCAGCAGCCAGGGACAGGGGGCTGAAGCTTTCTTT
d_gene: TRBD1
j_gene: TRBJ1-1
abundance: few
v_gene: TRBV4-1

CDR3aa: CSARMSGENTGELFF
CDR3nt: TGCAGTGCTAGGATGAGCGGGGAAAACACCGGGGAGCTGTTTTTT
d_gene: TRBD2
j_gene: TRBJ2-2
abundance: many
v_gene: TRBV20-1

CDR3aa: CASSFGGERAYEQYF
CDR3nt: TGTGCCAGCAGCTTTGGGGGAGAACGGGCCTACGAGCAGTACTTC
d_gene: -
j_gene: TRBJ2-7
abundance: -
v_gene: TRBV7-3

CDR3aa: CASSLTGSSGLAYEQYF
CDR3nt: TGCGCCAGCAGCTTAACGGGTTCTTCGGGACTAGCTTACGAGCAGTACTTC
d_gene: TRBD2
j_gene: TRBJ2-7
abundance: -
v_gene: TRBV5-1

CDR3aa: CASNPTGGKNIQYF
CDR3nt: TGTGCCAGCAACCCGACAGGGGGCAAAAACATTCAGTACTTC
d_gene: TRBD1
j_gene: TRBJ2-4
abundance: many
v_gene: TRBV12-3/TRBV12-4

CDR3aa: CSARETGLFEKLFF
CDR3nt: TGCAGTGCTAGAGAGACAGGGCTTTTCGAAAAACTGTTTTTT
d_gene: TRBD1
j_gene: TRBJ1-4
abundance: -
v_gene: TRBV20-1

CDR3aa: CATTRDRAKNIQYF
CDR3nt: TGTGCCACCACCCGCGATCGGGCCAAAAACATTCAGTACTTC
d_gene: -
j_gene: TRBJ2-4
abundance: -
v_gene: TRBV5-4

CDR3aa: CASESVTGELFF
CDR3nt: TGTGCCAGTGAGAGCGTTACCGGGGAGCTGTTTTTT
d_gene: -
j_gene: TRBJ2-2
abundance: many
v_gene: TRBV5-6

CDR3aa: CASRKAGTAQFDEQFF
CDR3nt: TGTGCCAGCAGAAAAGCCGGGACAGCCCAATTCGACGAGCAGTTCTTC
d_gene: TRBD1
j_gene: TRBJ2-1
abundance: few
v_gene: TRBV28

CDR3aa: CSVVIASSYEQYF
CDR3nt: TGCAGCGTTGTTATCGCCAGCTCCTACGAGCAGTACTTC
d_gene: -
j_gene: TRBJ2-7
abundance: many
v_gene: TRBV29-1

CDR3aa: CASSPTPGHTYEQYF
CDR3nt: TGTGCCAGCAGCCCCACCCCGGGACATACCTACGAGCAGTACTTC
d_gene: -
j_gene: TRBJ2-7
abundance: -
v_gene: TRBV11-2

CDR3aa: CASSWSGGRAVNEQFF
CDR3nt: TGTGCCAGCAGCTGGTCGGGCGGGAGGGCCGTAAATGAGCAGTTCTTC
d_gene: TRBD2
j_gene: TRBJ2-1
abundance: few
v_gene: TRBV5-6

CDR3aa: CASSHHLMDRSYEQYF
CDR3nt: TGTGCCAGCAGCCATCATCTAATGGACAGGTCCTACGAGCAGTACTTC
d_gene: TRBD1
j_gene: TRBJ2-7
abundance: few
v_gene: TRBV28

CDR3aa: CASSLARPLNEQFF
CDR3nt: TGTGCCAGCAGTTTAGCGCGACCACTCAATGAGCAGTTCTTC
d_gene: -
j_gene: TRBJ2-1
abundance: -
v_gene: TRBV12-3/TRBV12-4

CDR3aa: CASSQDYAPNTGELFF
CDR3nt: TGTGCCAGCAGCCAAGATTACGCGCCGAACACCGGGGAGCTGTTTTTT
d_gene: -
j_gene: TRBJ2-2
abundance: few
v_gene: TRBV3-1

CDR3aa: CASSLVGDRGYTF
CDR3nt: TGCGCCAGCAGCTTGGTCGGGGATCGAGGCTACACCTTC
d_gene: -
j_gene: TRBJ1-2
abundance: many
v_gene: TRBV5-1

CDR3aa: CASSPRDTQEGYTF
CDR3nt: TGCGCCAGCAGCCCCCGGGACACCCAGGAGGGCTACACCTTC
d_gene: -
j_gene: TRBJ1-2
abundance: -
v_gene: TRBV4-3

CDR3aa: CALAWVPRTSGSPDGSDTQYF
CDR3nt: TGTGCGCTGGCCTGGGTTCCGAGAACTAGCGGGAGCCCCGATGGCTCAGATACGCAGTATTTT
d_gene: TRBD2
j_gene: TRBJ2-3
abundance: few
v_gene: TRBV6-4

CDR3aa: CASSYGTSGIYNEQFF
CDR3nt: TGTGCCAGCAGTTATGGGACTAGCGGGATCTACAATGAGCAGTTCTTC
d_gene: TRBD2
j_gene: TRBJ2-1
abundance: many
v_gene: TRBV6-2/TRBV6-3

CDR3aa: CASQILAGHYNEQFF
CDR3nt: TGCGCCAGCCAAATACTAGCGGGACATTACAATGAGCAGTTCTTC
d_gene: TRBD2
j_gene: TRBJ2-1
abundance: -
v_gene: TRBV10-2

CDR3aa: CAISDPGSMTGELFF
CDR3nt: TGTGCCATCAGTGACCCAGGGTCGATGACCGGGGAGCTGTTTTTT
d_gene: -
j_gene: TRBJ2-2
abundance: many
v_gene: TRBV10-3

CDR3aa: CSAPILGRSQETQYF
CDR3nt: TGCAGTGCTCCTATTCTAGGGAGGTCTCAAGAGACCCAGTACTTC
d_gene: -
j_gene: TRBJ2-5
abundance: -
v_gene: TRBV20-1

CDR3aa: CASTPPGGTDTQYF
CDR3nt: TGTGCCAGCACCCCCCCTGGAGGAACAGATACGCAGTATTTT
d_gene: -
j_gene: TRBJ2-3
abundance: -
v_gene: TRBV6-1

CDR3aa: CASSLPRTDTLHF
CDR3nt: TGTGCCAGCAGCTTGCCCAGGACAGACACACTCCACTTT
d_gene: -
j_gene: TRBJ1-6
abundance: few
v_gene: TRBV5-6

CDR3aa: CASSLTSYSEQYF
CDR3nt: TGTGCCAGCAGCCTGACTAGTTATAGCGAGCAGTACTTC
d_gene: -
j_gene: TRBJ2-7
abundance: -
v_gene: TRBV7-2

CDR3aa: CASSLRTGGYTEAFF
CDR3nt: TGTGCCAGCAGTCTGCGGACAGGGGGCTACACTGAAGCTTTCTTT
d_gene: TRBD1
j_gene: TRBJ1-1
abundance: few
v_gene: TRBV2

CDR3aa: CASSEQGLRNTEAFF
CDR3nt: TGTGCCAGCAGTGAACAGGGCCTTAGGAACACTGAAGCTTTCTTT
d_gene: -
j_gene: TRBJ1-1
abundance: many
v_gene: TRBV27

CDR3aa: CASSQGWDPGVF
CDR3nt: TGTGCCAGCAGCCAAGGGTGGGACCCCGGGGTCTTC
d_gene: -
j_gene: TRBJ2-1
abundance: many
v_gene: TRBV3-1

CDR3aa: CASSLPGARGEKPFF
CDR3nt: TGTGCCAGCAGCCTACCCGGGGCCAGGGGTGAAAAACCGTTTTTT
d_gene: -
j_gene: TRBJ1-4
abundance: -
v_gene: TRBV7-9

CDR3aa: CASKDPGTQAFF
CDR3nt: TGTGCCAGCAAGGACCCCGGGACACAAGCTTTCTTT
d_gene: -
j_gene: TRBJ1-1
abundance: many
v_gene: TRBV27

CDR3aa: CASSWGQEYTEAFF
CDR3nt: TGTGCCAGCAGCTGGGGACAGGAATACACTGAAGCTTTCTTT
d_gene: TRBD1
j_gene: TRBJ1-1
abundance: many
v_gene: TRBV7-2

CDR3aa: CASRWDGKNTEAFF
CDR3nt: TGTGCCAGCAGATGGGACGGAAAGAACACTGAAGCTTTCTTT
d_gene: -
j_gene: TRBJ1-1
abundance: -
v_gene: TRBV7-9